This T cell receptor (beta chain) was observed in a study of coeliac disease. Repertoires were generated with immunoSEQ multiplex PCR, while TCRdb's copy carries only in-frame clones and drops some. Of under 4,500 clones in the sample, 45% to 65% were seen once. The CDR3 consists of 12 residues. Per germline, CDR1 SQVTM and CDR2 ANQGSEA. The V segment lost 5 bases and the J segment 9 bases; nucleotides outside the gene matches: 4. The sequencing input was intraepithelial lymphocytes from the gut. V is TRBV29-1 and J is TRBJ2-5; TRBD2 agrees at 12 bases. This sequence originates from a human donor with active celiac disease. This CDR3 is CSVPSGRGAQYF. The CDR3 DNA is TGCAGCGTTCCTAGCGGGAGGGGGGCCCAGTACTTC.